Detailed here is one T cell receptor (beta chain). Reverse transcription of about 0.5 to 1 ug RNA was carried out with random hexamers. By means of immunoSEQ multiplex PCR, TCR beta CDR3 spanning 54 Vbeta and 13 Jbeta underwent amplification. TCRdb re-analysed the immunoSEQ multiplex PCR reads in MiXCR, keeping a single row per CDR3 protein. Among around 280,000 distinct CDR3 sequences listed, roughly 94% were seen once. Trimming took 4 bases from V and 2 from J, leaving 14 bases between them. The CDR3 is 15 residues long. In germline, CDR1 is MNHNY, CDR2 SVGAGI (reference sequence). These data originate in a study of CD8 T cells in Susac syndrome. TCR beta sequencing covered blood CD8+ and CD4+ T cells. The multiple sclerosis control group comprised treatment-naive patients with stable or active relapsing-remitting disease.

The TCR sequence derives from a human donor with multiple sclerosis. The V gene is TRBV6-6, the J gene TRBJ1-2; possible D gene TRBD1, 6 bases. The sample was CD4+ T cells from PBMCs. CDR3 sequence: CASSSGQGNNYGYTF. The CDR3 DNA sequence: TGTGCCAGCAGTTCCGGTCAGGGGAACAACTATGGCTACACCTTC.